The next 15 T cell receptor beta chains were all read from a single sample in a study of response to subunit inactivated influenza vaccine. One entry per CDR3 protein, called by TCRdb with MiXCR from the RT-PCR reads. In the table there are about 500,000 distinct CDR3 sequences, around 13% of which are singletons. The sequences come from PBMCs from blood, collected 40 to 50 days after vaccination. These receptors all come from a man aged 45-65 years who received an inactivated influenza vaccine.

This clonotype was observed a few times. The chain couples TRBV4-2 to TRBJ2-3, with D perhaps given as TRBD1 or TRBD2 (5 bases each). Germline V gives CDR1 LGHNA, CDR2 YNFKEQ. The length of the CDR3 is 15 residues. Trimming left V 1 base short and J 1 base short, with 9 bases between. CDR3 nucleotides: TGTGCCAGCAGCCAAGCCGGGGCCGGCACAGATACGCAGTATTTT. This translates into CASSQAGAGTDTQYF.

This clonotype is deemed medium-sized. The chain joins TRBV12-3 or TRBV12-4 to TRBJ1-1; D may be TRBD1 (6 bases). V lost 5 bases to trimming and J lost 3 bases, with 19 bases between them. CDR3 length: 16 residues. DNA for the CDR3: TGTGCCAGCAGTGCCGCCAGGGGAAGGTTGTACACTGAAGCTTTCTTT. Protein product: CASSAARGRLYTEAFF.

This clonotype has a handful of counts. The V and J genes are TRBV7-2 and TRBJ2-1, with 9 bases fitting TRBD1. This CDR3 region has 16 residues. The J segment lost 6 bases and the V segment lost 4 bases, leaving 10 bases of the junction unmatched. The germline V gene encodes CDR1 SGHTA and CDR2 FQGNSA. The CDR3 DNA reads TGTGCCAGCAGCTCACGGGACAGGGAATATAGCAATGAGCAGTTCTTC. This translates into CASSSRDREYSNEQFF.

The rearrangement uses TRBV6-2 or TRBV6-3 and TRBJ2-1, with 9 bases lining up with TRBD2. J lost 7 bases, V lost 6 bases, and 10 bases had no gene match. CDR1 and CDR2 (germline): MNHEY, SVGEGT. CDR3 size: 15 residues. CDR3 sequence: CASRLAGAERNEQFF. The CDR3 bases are TGTGCCAGCAGATTAGCGGGGGCCGAAAGGAATGAGCAGTTCTTC.

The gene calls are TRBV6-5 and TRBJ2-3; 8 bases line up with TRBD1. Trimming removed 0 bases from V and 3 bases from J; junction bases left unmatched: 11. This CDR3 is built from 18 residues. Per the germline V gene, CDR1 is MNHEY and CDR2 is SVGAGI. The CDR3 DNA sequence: TGTGCCAGCAGTTACTCCGGCAGGGGGCGGGTGGTTACAGATACGCAGTATTTT. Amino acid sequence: CASSYSGRGRVVTDTQYF.

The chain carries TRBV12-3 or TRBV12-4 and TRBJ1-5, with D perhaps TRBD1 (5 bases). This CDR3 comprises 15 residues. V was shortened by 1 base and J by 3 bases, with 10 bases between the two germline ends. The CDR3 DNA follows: TGTGCCAGCAGTTTAGGTAGGGACTACAATCAGCCCCAGCATTTT. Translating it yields CASSLGRDYNQPQHF.

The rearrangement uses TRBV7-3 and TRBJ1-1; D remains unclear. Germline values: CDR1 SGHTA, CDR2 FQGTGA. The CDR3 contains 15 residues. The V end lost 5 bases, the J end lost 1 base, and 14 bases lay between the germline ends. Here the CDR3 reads CASSPARESNTEAFF. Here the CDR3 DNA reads TGTGCCAGCAGCCCCGCACGGGAATCGAACACTGAAGCTTTCTTT.

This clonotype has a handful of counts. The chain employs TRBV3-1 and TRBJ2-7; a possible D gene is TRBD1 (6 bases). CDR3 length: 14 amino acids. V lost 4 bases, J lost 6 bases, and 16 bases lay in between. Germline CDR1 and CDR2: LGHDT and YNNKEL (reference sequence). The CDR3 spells CASSPRDMTGEQYF. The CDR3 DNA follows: TGTGCCAGCAGCCCCAGGGACATGACGGGCGAGCAGTACTTC.

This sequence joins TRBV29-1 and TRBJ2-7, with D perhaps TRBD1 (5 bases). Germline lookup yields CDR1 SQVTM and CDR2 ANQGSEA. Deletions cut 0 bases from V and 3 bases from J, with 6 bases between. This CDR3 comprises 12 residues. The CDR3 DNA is TGCAGCGTTGAAGAGACAGACTACGAGCAGTACTTC. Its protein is CSVEETDYEQYF.

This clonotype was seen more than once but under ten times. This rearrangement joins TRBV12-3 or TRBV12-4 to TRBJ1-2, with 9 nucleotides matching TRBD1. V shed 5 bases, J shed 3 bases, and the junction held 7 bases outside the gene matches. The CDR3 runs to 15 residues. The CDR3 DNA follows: TGTGCCAGCAGTCTATGGGACAGGGAAGACTATGGCTACACCTTC. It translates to CASSLWDREDYGYTF.

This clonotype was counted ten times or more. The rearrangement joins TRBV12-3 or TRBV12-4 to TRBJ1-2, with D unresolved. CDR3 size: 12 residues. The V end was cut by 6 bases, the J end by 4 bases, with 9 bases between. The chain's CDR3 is CASSPGPYGYTF. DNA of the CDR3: TGTGCCAGCAGCCCAGGCCCCTATGGCTACACCTTC.

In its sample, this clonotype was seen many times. CDR3 coding DNA: TGCGCCAGCAGCCCAGGGACAGTGAGAACTGAAGCTTTCTTT. It specifies CASSPGTVRTEAFF. This chain links TRBV5-1 with TRBJ1-1; 7 bases match TRBD1. CDR1 and CDR2 from the germline V gene are SGHRS and YFSETQ. The CDR3 runs to 14 residues. Germline trimming cut 4 bases from V and 5 bases from J; bases unmatched to any gene: 8.

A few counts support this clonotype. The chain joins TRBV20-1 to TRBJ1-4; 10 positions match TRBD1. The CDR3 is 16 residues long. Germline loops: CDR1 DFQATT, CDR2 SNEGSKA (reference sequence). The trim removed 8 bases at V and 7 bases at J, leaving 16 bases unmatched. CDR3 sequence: CSHRVSGQGLGEKLFF. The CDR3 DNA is TGCAGTCACCGCGTCTCGGGACAGGGGTTGGGTGAAAAACTGTTTTTT.

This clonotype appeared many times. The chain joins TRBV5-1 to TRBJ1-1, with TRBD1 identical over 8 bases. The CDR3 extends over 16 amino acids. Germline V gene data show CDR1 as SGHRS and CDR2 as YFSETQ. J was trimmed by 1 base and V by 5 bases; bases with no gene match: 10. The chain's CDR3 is CASRIGQGIGNTEAFF. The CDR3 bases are TGCGCCAGCAGAATTGGACAGGGAATAGGGAACACTGAAGCTTTCTTT.

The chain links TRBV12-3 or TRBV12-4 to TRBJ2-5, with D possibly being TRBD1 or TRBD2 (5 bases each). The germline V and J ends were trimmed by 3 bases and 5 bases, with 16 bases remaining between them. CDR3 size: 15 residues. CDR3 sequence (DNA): TGTGCCAGCAGTTTTGGATCCGGGACGGCGGAGACCCAGTACTTC. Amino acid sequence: CASSFGSGTAETQYF.